There are a few counts of the clone carrying this TCR beta chain. The data are from a study of response to subunit inactivated influenza vaccine. TCRdb processed the RT-PCR reads anew with MiXCR; each CDR3 protein has one entry. This sample has 150,000 to 200,000 distinct CDR3 sequences, with roughly 11% found just once. The receptor's source is a man aged 50-60 years who received an inactivated influenza vaccine. The specimen comprised non-naive T cells sorted from PBMCs, sampled around seven weeks after vaccination.

The CDR3 protein is CASSSPGQGVYEQYF. DNA for the CDR3: TGTGCCAGCAGTTCTCCGGGACAGGGCGTCTACGAGCAGTACTTC. V usage is TRBV6-2 or TRBV6-3 and J usage is TRBJ2-7; 9 bases line up with TRBD1. Germline-derived CDR1 and CDR2 are MNHEY and SVGEGT. CDR3 length: 15 residues. V lost 4 bases, J lost 3 bases, and 7 bases stayed unmatched.